This TCR beta chain originates from a study of monozygotic twins with inflammatory bowel disease. Study-level results: Patient repertoire variability may have increased through differing immunosuppressive treatments.

This CDR3 region has 14 residues. Germline CDR1 MNHNS, CDR2 SASEGT. Regarding this clonotype: Antigen: not known.

For each CDR3 protein, TCRdb gives one entry from its re-call of the 5' RACE reads, without DNA. The sample includes more than 300,000 distinct CDR3 sequences. The sequenced material came from blood. This chain uses TRBV6-1 with TRBJ1-2; TCRdb gives TRBD1 as the D gene, but with no DNA this cannot be confirmed. This sequence was found in a human donor with ulcerative colitis or Crohn's disease, or a healthy co-twin of an affected twin (not recorded which). The CDR3 is CASSEAGDGYGYTF.